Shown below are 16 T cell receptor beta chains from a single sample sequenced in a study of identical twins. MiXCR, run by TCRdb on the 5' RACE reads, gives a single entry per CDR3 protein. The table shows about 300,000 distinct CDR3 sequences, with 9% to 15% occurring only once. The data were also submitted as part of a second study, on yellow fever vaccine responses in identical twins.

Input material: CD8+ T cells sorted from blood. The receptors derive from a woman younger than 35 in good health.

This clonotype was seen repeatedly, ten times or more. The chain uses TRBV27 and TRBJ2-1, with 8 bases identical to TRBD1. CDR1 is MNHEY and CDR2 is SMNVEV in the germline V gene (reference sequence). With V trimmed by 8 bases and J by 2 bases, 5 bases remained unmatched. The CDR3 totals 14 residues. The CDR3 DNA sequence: TGTGCCAGCTCACCAGGGGGCGCCTACAATGAGCAGTTCTTC. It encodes CASSPGGAYNEQFF.

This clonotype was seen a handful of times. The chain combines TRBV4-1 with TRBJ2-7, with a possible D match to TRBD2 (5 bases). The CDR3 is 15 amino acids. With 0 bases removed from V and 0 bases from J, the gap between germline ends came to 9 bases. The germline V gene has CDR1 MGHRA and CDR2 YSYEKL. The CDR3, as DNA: TGCGCCAGCAGCCAAGATCGAGGGATCTCCTACGAGCAGTACGTC. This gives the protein CASSQDRGISYEQYV.

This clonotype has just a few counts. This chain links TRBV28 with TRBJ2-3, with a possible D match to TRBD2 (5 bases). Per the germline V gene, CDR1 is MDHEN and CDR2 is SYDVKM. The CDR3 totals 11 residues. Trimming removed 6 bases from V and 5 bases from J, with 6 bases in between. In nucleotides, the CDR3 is TGTGCCAGCAGGGAGGTAGATACGCAGTATTTT. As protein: CASREVDTQYF.

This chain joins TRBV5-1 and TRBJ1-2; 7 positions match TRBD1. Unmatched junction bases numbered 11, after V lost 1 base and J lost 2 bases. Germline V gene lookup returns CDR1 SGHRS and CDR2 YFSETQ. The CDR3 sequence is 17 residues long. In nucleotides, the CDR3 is TGCGCCAGCAGCTTGCTCTACTGGACAGGAAACAACTATGGCTACACCTTC. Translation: CASSLLYWTGNNYGYTF.

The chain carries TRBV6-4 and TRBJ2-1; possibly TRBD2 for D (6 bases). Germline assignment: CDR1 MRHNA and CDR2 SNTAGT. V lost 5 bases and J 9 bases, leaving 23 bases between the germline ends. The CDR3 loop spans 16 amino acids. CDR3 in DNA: TGTGCCAGCAGTCCCAGACTAGTTTTTGGGATTGGTGAGCAGTTCTTC. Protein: CASSPRLVFGIGEQFF.

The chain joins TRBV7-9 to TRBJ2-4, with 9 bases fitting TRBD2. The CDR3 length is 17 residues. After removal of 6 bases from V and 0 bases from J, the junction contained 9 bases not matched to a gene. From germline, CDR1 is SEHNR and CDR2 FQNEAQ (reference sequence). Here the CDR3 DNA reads TGTGCCAGCAGTTCCACCGGGACTAGCTCAGCCAAAAACATTCAGTACTTC. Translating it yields CASSSTGTSSAKNIQYF.

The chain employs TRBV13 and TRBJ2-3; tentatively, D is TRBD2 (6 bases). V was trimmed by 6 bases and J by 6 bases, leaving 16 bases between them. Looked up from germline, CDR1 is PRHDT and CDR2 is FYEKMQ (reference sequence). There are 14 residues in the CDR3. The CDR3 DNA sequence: TGTGCCAGCAGACCTAGGGCCGGGAGCGATACGCAGTATTTT. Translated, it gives CASRPRAGSDTQYF.

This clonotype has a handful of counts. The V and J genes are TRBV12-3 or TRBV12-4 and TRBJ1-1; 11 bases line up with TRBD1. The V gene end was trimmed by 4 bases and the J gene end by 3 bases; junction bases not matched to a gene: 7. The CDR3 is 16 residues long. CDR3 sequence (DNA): TGTGCCAGCAGTTCTCGGGACAGGGGGTACTACACTGAAGCTTTCTTT. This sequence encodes CASSSRDRGYYTEAFF.

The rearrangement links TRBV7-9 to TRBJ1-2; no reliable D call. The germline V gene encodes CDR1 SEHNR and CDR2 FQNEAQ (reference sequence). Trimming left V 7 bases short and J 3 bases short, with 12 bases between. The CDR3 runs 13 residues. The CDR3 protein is CASTFRPDYGYTF. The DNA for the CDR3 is TGTGCCAGCACCTTCAGGCCGGACTATGGCTACACCTTC.

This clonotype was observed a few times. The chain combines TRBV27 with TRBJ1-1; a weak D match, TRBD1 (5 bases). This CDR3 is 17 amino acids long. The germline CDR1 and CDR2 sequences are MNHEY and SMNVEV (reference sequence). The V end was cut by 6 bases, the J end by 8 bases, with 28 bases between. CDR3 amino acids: CASRGAGEDTKMGEAFF. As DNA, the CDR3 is TGTGCCAGCAGAGGGGCGGGCGAAGACACCAAGATGGGGGAAGCTTTCTTT.

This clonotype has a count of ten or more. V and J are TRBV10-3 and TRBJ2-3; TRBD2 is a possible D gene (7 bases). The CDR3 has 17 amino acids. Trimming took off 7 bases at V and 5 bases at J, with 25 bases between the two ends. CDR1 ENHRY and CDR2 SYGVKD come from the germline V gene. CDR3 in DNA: TGTGCCATCATGGGGCCCCCCCGGGGGGCACATCAAGATACGCAGTATTTT. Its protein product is CAIMGPPRGAHQDTQYF.

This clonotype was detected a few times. CDR3 DNA sequence: TGTGCCAGCAGAATAGGGGGCATCGGCAACACAGATACGCAGTATTTT. Protein product: CASRIGGIGNTDTQYF. The chain has TRBV5-4 and TRBJ2-3; 7 bases agree with TRBD1. The CDR3 covers 16 residues. Per germline, CDR1 SGHNT and CDR2 YYREEE (reference sequence). The V and J ends lost 5 bases and 2 bases, in that order; junction bases with no gene match: 11.

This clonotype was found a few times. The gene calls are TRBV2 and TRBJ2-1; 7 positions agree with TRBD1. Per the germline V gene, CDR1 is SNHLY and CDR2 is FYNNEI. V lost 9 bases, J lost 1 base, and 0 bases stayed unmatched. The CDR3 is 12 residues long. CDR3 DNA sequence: TGTGCCAGACAGGGGTCCTACAATGAGCAGTTCTTC. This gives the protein CARQGSYNEQFF.

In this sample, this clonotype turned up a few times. The CDR3 here is CASTTTTYGYTF. The CDR3 nucleotides are TGTGCCAGCACCACGACGACTTATGGCTACACCTTC. The chain has TRBV5-6 and TRBJ1-2; D uncertain. This CDR3 is built from 12 residues. The V gene lost 6 bases and the J gene lost 5 bases, with 11 bases spanning the gap. Germline loops: CDR1 SGHDT, CDR2 YYEEEE.

CDR3 sequence: CASSRTGLRETQYF. The CDR3 DNA is TGTGCCAGCAGCCGAACGGGACTACGAGAGACCCAGTACTTC. The chain has TRBV5-6 and TRBJ2-5; 7 bases are a match to TRBD2. The V gene end was trimmed by 4 bases and the J gene end by 4 bases; junction bases not matched to a gene: 7. Germline V gene data show CDR1 as SGHDT and CDR2 as YYEEEE. This CDR3 spans 14 amino acids.

The DNA for the CDR3 is TGTGCCAGCAGCTTAAGGGGCGGGGGGGCCGTAGATACGCAGTATTTT. Translating it yields CASSLRGGGAVDTQYF. V gene TRBV7-6 combines with J gene TRBJ2-3, with 9 nucleotides matching TRBD2. The CDR3 is 16 amino acids. Trimming took 2 bases from V and 5 from J; bases not matched to a gene: 8. Germline CDR1 is SGHVS and CDR2 is FNYEAQ.